What follows are 19 T cell receptor beta chains derived from one specimen sequenced in a study of T cell clusters in autoimmune cytopenias. Multiplex touch-down PCR amplified TRB using TRB-A and TRB-B pools in one tube. Reprocessing the multiplex PCR reads, TCRdb reports a single entry for every CDR3 protein and omits DNA. Its table lists just over 6,000 distinct CDR3 sequences. Each sample's input was about 270 ng genomic DNA, 38,000 or so genome equivalents. These data were also reused for a study on T cell repertoires in aging, cancer and after chemotherapy.

Sequencing was done on a sample of peripheral blood. Receptor source: a human donor in good health.

The genes are TRBV4-3 and TRBJ2-1; with no DNA, the TCRdb D assignment of TRBD1 cannot be verified. There are 16 residues in the CDR3. Germline CDR1 and CDR2: LGHNA and YSLEER. The CDR3 loop reads CASSHLGTGRYNEQFF.

This sequence joins TRBV6-5 and TRBJ1-5. CDR1 is MNHEY and CDR2 is SVGAGI in the germline V gene. The CDR3 consists of 16 residues. CDR3 protein: CASSTRQVAFNQPQHF.

This clonotype is identified as medium-sized from frequency. The J gene is TRBJ1-5, the V gene TRBV6-1; TCRdb's D call, TRBD1, is unchecked because there is no DNA. The CDR3 length is 14 residues. The germline gives CDR1 MNHNS, CDR2 SASEGT. The CDR3 region is CASSRGQVNQPQHF.

This clonotype ranks as medium-sized in terms of frequency. The genes are TRBV6-4 and TRBJ1-2. Germline values: CDR1 MRHNA, CDR2 SNTAGT. The CDR3 sequence is 13 residues long. CDR3 sequence: CASSVGEGYGYTF.

The CDR3 here is CASSFAGASGGYTF. The chain is built from TRBV7-3 and TRBJ1-2; TCRdb's D call of TRBD1 is untestable without DNA. Germline-derived CDR1 and CDR2 are SGHTA and FQGTGA. The CDR3 loop spans 14 amino acids. The full variable domain, with the rest looked up from reference TRBV7-3 and TRBJ1-2, is GAGVSQTPSNKVTEKGKYVELRCDPISGHTALYWYRQSLGQGPEFLIYFQGTGAADDSGLPNDRFFAVRPEGSVSTLKIQRTERGDSAVYLCASSFAGASGGYTFGSGTRLTVV.

This clonotype is called medium-sized based on its frequency. The gene calls are TRBV19 and TRBJ1-2. From germline, CDR1 is LNHDA and CDR2 SQIVND (reference sequence). The CDR3 has 13 amino acids. The CDR3 loop is CASSRKGNYGYTF.

The V gene is TRBV6-5, the J gene TRBJ1-2; TCRdb's D gene call, TRBD1, goes unchecked for lack of DNA. The CDR3 consists of 14 residues. Germline values: CDR1 MNHEY, CDR2 SVGAGI. The CDR3 spells CASSYRGTGPGYTF.

This clonotype is called medium-sized based on its frequency. The rearrangement links TRBV6-2 or TRBV6-3 to TRBJ2-7; TCRdb gives TRBD1 as the D gene, but with no DNA this cannot be confirmed. There are 13 residues in the CDR3. Germline-derived CDR1 and CDR2 are MNHEY and SVGEGT. CDR3 sequence reads: CASSYVQGYEQYF.

This clonotype is medium-sized by frequency. This rearrangement joins TRBV6-1 to TRBJ1-4; TCRdb's D gene call, TRBD1, goes unchecked for lack of DNA. The germline V gene has CDR1 MNHNS and CDR2 SASEGT. This CDR3 is 14 amino acids long. CDR3 sequence: CASTADRGREKLFF.

This chain connects TRBV7-2 to TRBJ2-1; TCRdb lists TRBD2, though no DNA is available to test this call. The length of the CDR3 is 14 residues. Germline-derived CDR1 and CDR2 are SGHTA and FQGNSA. The CDR3 reads CASSVTSGVDEQFF.

This clonotype is called medium-sized based on its frequency. The chain uses TRBV15 and TRBJ2-7; TCRdb's assignment of TRBD1 cannot be checked, as there is no DNA. Germline CDR1 reads LNHNV; CDR2 reads YYDKDF (reference sequence). The CDR3 has 14 residues. This chain's CDR3 is CATSSSTAGDEQYF.

The chain couples TRBV5-4 to TRBJ1-2; checking the TCRdb D call of TRBD1 is not possible without DNA. The CDR3 length is 17 residues. Germline V CDR1 and CDR2: SGHNT, YYREEE (reference sequence). CDR3 sequence reads: CASRDGQAGFGRGGYTF.

Measured by frequency, this clonotype is medium-sized (0.01 to 0.1%). The CDR3 region is CASSHTPSSHRSGATLGTQYF. V and J are TRBV6-6 and TRBJ2-3; with no DNA, the TCRdb D assignment of TRBD1 cannot be verified. The V gene's germline CDR1 is MNHNY and CDR2 SVGAGI (reference sequence). This CDR3 comprises 21 residues.

The CDR3 is CASGGPQKGQPQHF. V gene TRBV6-2 or TRBV6-3 combines with J gene TRBJ1-5; the D gene TCRdb calls, TRBD1, cannot be checked with no DNA. Germline V CDR1 and CDR2: MNHEY, SVGEGT. The CDR3 consists of 14 residues.

The chain carries TRBV20-1 and TRBJ2-5; TCRdb gives TRBD2 as the D gene, but with no DNA this cannot be confirmed. Germline lookup yields CDR1 DFQATT and CDR2 SNEGSKA (reference sequence). The CDR3 runs to 14 residues. The CDR3 protein is CSATGLAGVQTQYF.

This clonotype counts as medium-sized by frequency. The gene calls are TRBV15 and TRBJ1-6; TCRdb returns TRBD1, unconfirmable since there is no DNA. CDR3 size: 15 residues. The germline gives CDR1 LNHNV, CDR2 YYDKDF (reference sequence). The chain's CDR3 is CATSRDSGVNSPLHF.

The rearrangement joins TRBV10-3 to TRBJ2-6; TCRdb indicates TRBD1, and absent DNA this call remains unverified. This CDR3 is built from 16 residues. CDR1 and CDR2 from the germline V gene are ENHRY and SYGVKD. This chain's CDR3 is CAISTEQGGMANVLTF.

J is TRBJ2-1 and V is TRBV6-6; TCRdb indicates TRBD2, and absent DNA this call remains unverified. Germline CDR1 reads MNHNY; CDR2 reads SVGAGI (reference sequence). CDR3 length: 14 residues. CDR3 sequence reads: CASSYSTGPYEQFF.

The chain is built from TRBV5-6 and TRBJ2-3; no DNA is available, so the TRBD1 call from TCRdb remains unchecked. CDR1 and CDR2 (germline): SGHDT, YYEEEE. The length of the CDR3 is 16 residues. The CDR3 sequence: CASSLAGGPRPDTQYF.